These T cell receptor beta chains were read from a single sample in a study of OX40 agonist ivuxolimab in advanced cancers. Sequenced by immunoSEQ multiplex PCR; TCRdb stores in-frame clones only, minus some. The sample includes roughly 56,000 clones, approximately 83% of them seen just once. The material sequenced was CD4+ or CD8+ T cells sorted from blood, taken in a trial of the OX40 agonist ivuxolimab. Receptors originate from an adult with an advanced solid tumor such as melanoma, head and neck, liver or kidney cancer. CDR3s include the opening cysteine and the closing phenylalanine or tryptophan. A D gene is named only where the DNA matches it firmly. Rows may omit the clone size; those that give it use once, few, many or a size class.

v_gene	len	j_gene	d_gene	abundance	CDR3aa	CDR3nt
TRBV7-2	15	TRBJ1-2	-	-	CASSLPGGRGYGYTF	TGTGCCAGCAGCCTCCCCGGGGGCAGAGGCTATGGCTACACCTTC
TRBV7-2	15	TRBJ1-5	-	-	CASSLVGLGFQPQHF	TGTGCCAGCAGCTTAGTCGGGCTGGGCTTTCAGCCCCAGCATTTT
TRBV14	14	TRBJ1-3	-	-	CASSPSLGGNTIYF	TGTGCCAGCAGCCCCTCCCTAGGTGGAAACACCATATATTTT
TRBV5-1	13	TRBJ2-1	-	-	CASSTPDYNEQFF	TGCGCCAGCAGCACCCCCGACTACAATGAGCAGTTCTTC
TRBV2	13	TRBJ1-4	TRBD1	-	CASKETGYEKLFF	TGTGCCAGCAAAGAGACAGGGTATGAAAAACTGTTTTTT
TRBV7-7	13	TRBJ2-3	TRBD2	few	CASSPGTSGAQYF	TGTGCTAGCAGCCCGGGGACTAGCGGGGCGCAGTATTTT
TRBV19	14	TRBJ2-7	TRBD2	-	CASGTGTSGYEQYF	TGTGCCAGCGGGACCGGGACTAGCGGGTACGAGCAGTACTTC
TRBV2	14	TRBJ1-4	TRBD1	few	CASMSDRGREKLFF	TGTGCCAGCATGTCTGACAGGGGGCGGGAAAAACTGTTTTTT
TRBV7-9	12	TRBJ1-1	-	-	CASSLENTEAFF	TGTGCCAGCAGCCTAGAGAACACTGAAGCTTTCTTT
TRBV9	13	TRBJ2-7	-	-	CASSRDPPSEQYF	TGTGCCAGTAGCAGGGACCCTCCTTCCGAGCAGTACTTC
TRBV19	15	TRBJ1-1	TRBD1	-	CASSPYRGLNTEAFF	TGTGCCAGTAGTCCCTACAGGGGCCTGAACACTGAAGCTTTCTTT
TRBV18	15	TRBJ1-2	TRBD1	-	CASSPQGQGFYGYTF	TGTGCCAGCTCACCACAGGGACAGGGTTTCTATGGCTACACCTTC
TRBV15	14	TRBJ2-3	-	-	CATSREGRGDTQYF	TGTGCCACCAGCAGAGAAGGGCGGGGAGATACGCAGTATTTT
TRBV28	16	TRBJ2-6	-	-	CASSLQGSSGANVLTF	TGTGCCAGCAGTTTACAAGGGTCCTCTGGGGCCAACGTCCTGACTTTC
TRBV5-4	19	TRBJ2-6	TRBD1	-	CASSLPGTGSSPGANVLTF	TGTGCCAGCAGCTTGCCCGGGACAGGGTCAAGTCCTGGGGCCAACGTCCTGACTTTC
TRBV7-2	13	TRBJ2-5	-	-	CASSLGQGRTQYF	TGTGCCAGCAGCTTAGGTCAGGGAAGGACCCAGTACTTC
TRBV10-3	13	TRBJ2-7	TRBD1	-	CAASGTGSYEQYF	TGTGCGGCGTCCGGGACAGGCTCCTACGAGCAGTACTTC
TRBV4-2	16	TRBJ2-3	-	-	CASSHTASEGSDTQYF	TGTGCCAGCAGCCACACTGCATCTGAGGGGTCGGATACGCAGTATTTT
TRBV30	14	TRBJ1-5	TRBD1	-	CAWSQGAGNQPQHF	TGTGCCTGGAGTCAGGGGGCAGGGAATCAGCCCCAGCATTTT
TRBV7-9	15	TRBJ1-2	-	once	CASSLGQQPNYGYTF	TGTGCCAGCAGCTTAGGCCAACAGCCTAACTATGGCTACACCTTC
TRBV7-9	15	TRBJ2-3	TRBD2	-	CASSTTSGSTDTQYF	TGTGCCAGCTCGACTACTAGCGGGAGCACAGATACGCAGTATTTT
TRBV15	15	TRBJ1-6	TRBD1	-	CATSRMGQAIGTLHF	TGTGCCACCAGCAGGATGGGACAGGCCATAGGAACCCTCCACTTT
TRBV6-6	14	TRBJ1-5	-	-	CASMLEEVNQPQHF	TGTGCCAGCATGCTAGAAGAAGTAAATCAGCCCCAGCATTTT
TRBV7-2	13	TRBJ2-5	-	-	CASSLYSRETQYF	TGTGCCAGCAGCTTGTATAGCAGAGAGACCCAGTACTTC
TRBV18	14	TRBJ2-5	-	-	CASSPQAGEETQYF	TGTGCCAGCTCACCACAGGCAGGGGAGGAGACCCAGTACTTC
TRBV6-1	12	TRBJ2-5	TRBD1	-	CAIRDRGKTQYF	TGTGCCATCCGGGACAGGGGAAAGACCCAGTACTTC
TRBV5-5	17	TRBJ2-7	-	-	CASSLASSGSQPYEQYF	TGTGCCAGCAGCTTGGCCTCTTCCGGGAGCCAACCCTACGAGCAGTACTTC
TRBV28	14	TRBJ2-7	TRBD2	-	CASRTSGIGVEQYF	TGTGCCAGCAGAACTAGCGGGATTGGAGTCGAGCAGTACTTC
TRBV7-9	11	TRBJ2-3	-	-	CASTPSDTQYF	TGTGCCAGCACCCCGTCTGATACGCAGTATTTT
TRBV7-2	16	TRBJ1-3	TRBD1	-	CASSSGTDSSGNTIYF	TGTGCCAGCAGTTCCGGGACAGATTCCTCTGGAAACACCATATATTTT
TRBV5-1	18	TRBJ2-3	TRBD2	-	CASSIGLAGGLGPDTQYF	TGCGCCAGCAGCATAGGACTAGCGGGGGGCCTAGGACCAGATACGCAGTATTTT
TRBV7-2	13	TRBJ1-2	-	-	CASSPGTDYGYTF	TGTGCCAGCAGCCCGGGGACGGATTATGGCTACACCTTC
TRBV18	15	TRBJ2-7	TRBD2	-	CASSSWTSGRGEQYF	TGTGCCAGCTCATCTTGGACTAGCGGGAGGGGAGAGCAGTACTTC
TRBV2	12	TRBJ2-3	-	-	CASRVWTDTQYF	TGTGCCAGCAGGGTTTGGACAGATACGCAGTATTTT
TRBV7-9	14	TRBJ2-1	TRBD1	-	CASSQTGGTNEQFF	TGTGCCAGCAGCCAGACAGGGGGCACAAATGAGCAGTTCTTC
TRBV6-5	16	TRBJ1-5	-	-	CASSYSTPDSNQPQHF	TGTGCCAGCAGTTACTCGACGCCGGATAGCAATCAGCCCCAGCATTTT